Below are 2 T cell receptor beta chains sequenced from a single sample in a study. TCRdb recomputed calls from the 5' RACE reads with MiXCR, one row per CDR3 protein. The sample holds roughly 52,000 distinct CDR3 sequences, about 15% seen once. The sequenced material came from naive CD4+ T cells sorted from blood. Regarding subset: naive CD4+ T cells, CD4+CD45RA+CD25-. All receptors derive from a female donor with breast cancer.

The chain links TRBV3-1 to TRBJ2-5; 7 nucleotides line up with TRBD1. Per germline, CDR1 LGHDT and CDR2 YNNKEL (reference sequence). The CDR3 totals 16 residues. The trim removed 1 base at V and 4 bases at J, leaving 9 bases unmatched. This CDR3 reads CASSQVEGRGLETQYF. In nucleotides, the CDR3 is TGTGCCAGCAGCCAAGTTGAGGGCAGGGGGTTAGAGACCCAGTACTTC.

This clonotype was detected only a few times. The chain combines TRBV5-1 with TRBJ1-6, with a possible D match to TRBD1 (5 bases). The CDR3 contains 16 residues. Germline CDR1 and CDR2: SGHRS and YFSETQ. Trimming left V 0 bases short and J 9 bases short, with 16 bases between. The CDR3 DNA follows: TGCGCCAGCAGCTTGGCCTGGGGGAAGATGTCTTCACCCCTCCACTTT. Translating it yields CASSLAWGKMSSPLHF.